A selection of T cell receptor beta chains follows, all from one sample in a study of T cells in localized non-small cell lung cancer. The table came from immunoSEQ multiplex PCR; TCRdb's copy has only in-frame clones and leaves some out. The sample has more than 900 clones, more than 20% seen once; the top ten hold around 8%. The source was lung tumor tissue, collected before any cancer treatment. The receptor set was obtained from a male donor aged 60 or over with stage II lung adenocarcinoma. CDR3s include the opening cysteine and the closing phenylalanine or tryptophan. Fields, in order: D gene, J gene, V gene, clone size, CDR3 DNA, CDR3 protein. The D gene is left open where the match is weak. Not all rows give a size; the values are once, few, many and, for expanded clones, a class.

NA TRBJ2-1 TRBV6-8 medium-sized TGTGCCAGCAGTTTAGCGGAATACAATGAGCAGTTCTTC CASSLAEYNEQFF
NA TRBJ2-7 TRBV7-2 few TGTGCCAGCAGCCCGGTAACTTCCTACGAGCAGTACTTC CASSPVTSYEQYF
TRBD1 TRBJ2-3 TRBV6-8 few TGTGCCAGCAGTGGCGAACAGGGGTTTGACACAGATACGCAGTATTTT CASSGEQGFDTDTQYF
NA TRBJ1-5 TRBV1 NA TGCGCCAGCAGCCAAGATTATGGGACAGGAGGGGATCAGCCCCAGCATTTT CASSQDYGTGGDQPQHF
NA TRBJ1-2 TRBV9 medium-sized TGTGCCAGCAGCGTGACAGAGAACTATGGCTACACCTTC CASSVTENYGYTF
NA TRBJ2-7 TRBV11-3 large TGTGCCAGCAGCTTGGGACTCTTTCCCTACGAGCAGTACTTC CASSLGLFPYEQYF
NA TRBJ1-4 TRBV19 few TGTGCCAGTAGTATAGTGAAGGAAAATGAAAAACTGTTTTTT CASSIVKENEKLFF
TRBD1 TRBJ2-7 TRBV29-1 NA TGCAGCGCCGGGACAGGGCCCTACGAGCAGTACTTC CSAGTGPYEQYF
NA TRBJ1-5 TRBV6-8 few TGTGCCAGCAGTGGTGCCAGGTCTAATCAGCCCCAGCATTTT CASSGARSNQPQHF
TRBD2 TRBJ2-7 TRBV9 few TGTGCCAGCAGCGAGGGTTTAGCGGGGGCGTCCTACGAGCAGTACTTC CASSEGLAGASYEQYF
TRBD1 TRBJ1-5 TRBV6-8 NA TGTGCCAGCAGGTCCACAGGGGAGAGTCAGCCCCAGCATTTT CASRSTGESQPQHF
TRBD2 TRBJ2-7 TRBV6-8 NA TGTGCCAGCAGTACGGCCGGGACTAGCGGAGCCCGCGGCGAGCAGTACTTC CASSTAGTSGARGEQYF
NA TRBJ2-1 TRBV19 NA TGTGCCAGTAGTGTGGTGTATAGAAATGAGCAGTTCTTC CASSVVYRNEQFF
NA TRBJ2-7 TRBV9 NA TGTGCCAGCAGCCCTGGACTTGCCGCCTACGAGCAGTACTTC CASSPGLAAYEQYF
NA TRBJ1-3 TRBV30 NA TGTGCCTGCCGAACAGACTCTGGAAACACCATATATTTT CACRTDSGNTIYF
TRBD1 TRBJ1-4 TRBV5-1 NA TGCGCCAGCAGCTTGTCAGGGGGCAGTGCTAATGAAAAACTGTTTTTT CASSLSGGSANEKLFF
NA TRBJ1-3 TRBV29-1 NA TGCAGCGGGCAGACCTCTGGAAACACCATATATTTT CSGQTSGNTIYF
NA TRBJ1-6 TRBV11-3 medium-sized TGTGCCAGCAGCTTAACAAGGGGGGAGGAGGGACCCCTCCACTTT CASSLTRGEEGPLHF
TRBD2 TRBJ2-7 TRBV28 NA TGTGCCAGCAGCCGGCCTAGCGGGAGTTCTTACTACGAGCAGTACTTC CASSRPSGSSYYEQYF
TRBD1 TRBJ2-7 TRBV6-8 medium-sized TGTGCCAGCAGTTATTCGGGACAGGGCCGAAGCTCCTACGAGCAGTACTTC CASSYSGQGRSSYEQYF
NA TRBJ1-5 TRBV30 NA TGTGCCTGGGCGAGGGGAGGGACTAGCAATCAGCCCCAGCATTTT CAWARGGTSNQPQHF
NA TRBJ1-1 TRBV9 NA TGTGCCAGCAGGACATCGGGGACTGAAGCTTTCTTT CASRTSGTEAFF
NA TRBJ2-7 TRBV6-1 few TGTGCCAGCAGTGAAGCGCTGGGGGCGGTGACCTACGAGCAGTACTTC CASSEALGAVTYEQYF
TRBD1 TRBJ2-7 TRBV11-3 NA TGTGCCAGCAGCTTACGAACAGGGGTAGAGTCCTACGAGCAGTACTTC CASSLRTGVESYEQYF
NA TRBJ2-7 TRBV11-3 medium-sized TGTGCCAGCAGCCAAGCCACAGGGCCCCGGGGGGAGCAGTACTTC CASSQATGPRGEQYF